This T cell receptor (beta chain) was observed in a study of blood T cells in healthy people across ages. CDR3 size: 17 residues. In germline, CDR1 is SNHLY, CDR2 FYNNEI. The J segment lost 1 base and the V segment lost 1 base, leaving 4 bases of the junction unmatched. Combining a sample-barcoded 5' primer with a J-beta primer mix, a second PCR ran for roughly 6 to 12 cycles. Via MiXCR, TCRdb re-called the 5' RACE reads, giving one row per CDR3 protein. This table has 1.5 million to 1.8 million distinct CDR3 sequences, roughly two fifths appearing once. The rearrangement uses TRBV2 and TRBJ1-2, with TRBD1 matching over 12 bases. This clonotype was obtained from a woman aged 18-30 years in good health. Sample: blood. The CDR3: CASSEGGTGGFNYGYTF. The CDR3 DNA follows: TGTGCCAGCAGTGAAGGTGGGACAGGGGGCTTTAACTATGGCTACACCTTC.